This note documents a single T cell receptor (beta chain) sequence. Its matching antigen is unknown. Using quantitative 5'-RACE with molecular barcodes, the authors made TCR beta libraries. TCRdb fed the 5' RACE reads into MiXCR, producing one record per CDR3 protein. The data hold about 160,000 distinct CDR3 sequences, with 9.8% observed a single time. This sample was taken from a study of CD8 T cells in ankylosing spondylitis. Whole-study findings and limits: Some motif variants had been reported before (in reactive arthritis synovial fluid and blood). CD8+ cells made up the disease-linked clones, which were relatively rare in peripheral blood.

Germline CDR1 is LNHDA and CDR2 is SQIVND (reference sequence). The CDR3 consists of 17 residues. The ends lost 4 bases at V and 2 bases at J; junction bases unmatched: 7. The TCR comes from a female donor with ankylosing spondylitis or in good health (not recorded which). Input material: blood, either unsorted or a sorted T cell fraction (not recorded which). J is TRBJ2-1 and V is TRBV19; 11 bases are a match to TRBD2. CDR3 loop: CASSSVIAGGPYNEQFF. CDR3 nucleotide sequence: TGTGCCAGTAGTAGTGTGATAGCGGGAGGGCCCTACAATGAGCAGTTCTTC.